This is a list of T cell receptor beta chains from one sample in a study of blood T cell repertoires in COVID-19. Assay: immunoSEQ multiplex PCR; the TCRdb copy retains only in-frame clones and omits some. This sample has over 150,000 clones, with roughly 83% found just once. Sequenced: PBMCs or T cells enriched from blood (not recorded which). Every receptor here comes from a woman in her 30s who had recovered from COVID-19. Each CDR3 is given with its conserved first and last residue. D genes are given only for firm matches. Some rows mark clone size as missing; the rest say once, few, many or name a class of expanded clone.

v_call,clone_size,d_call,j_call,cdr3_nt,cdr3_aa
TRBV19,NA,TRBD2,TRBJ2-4,TGTGCCAGTAGTATATCGGGGCTAGCGGGAGAAGGAAACATTCAGTACTTC,CASSISGLAGEGNIQYF
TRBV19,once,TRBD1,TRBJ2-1,TGTGCCAGTAGTGCACAGGGGTCGTACAATGAGCAGTTCTTC,CASSAQGSYNEQFF
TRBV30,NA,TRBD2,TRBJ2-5,TGTGCCTGGGACCCCACCGGACTAGCTGCGACCCAGTACTTC,CAWDPTGLAATQYF
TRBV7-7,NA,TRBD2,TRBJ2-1,TGTGCTAGCAGTGGGACTAGCGGGAGGGCCGATGGTGAGCAGTTCTTC,CASSGTSGRADGEQFF
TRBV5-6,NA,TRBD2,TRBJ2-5,TGTGCCAGCAGCATTGTAGCGGGAGAGCCTCAAGAGACCCAGTACTTC,CASSIVAGEPQETQYF
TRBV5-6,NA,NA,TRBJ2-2,TGTGCCAGCAGCTTGATCGACAGTAACACCGGGGAGCTGTTTTTT,CASSLIDSNTGELFF
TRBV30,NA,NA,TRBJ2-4,TGTGCCTGGAGCATGAGTTTAGCCAAAAACATTCAGTACTTC,CAWSMSLAKNIQYF
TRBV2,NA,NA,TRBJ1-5,TGTGCCAGCAGGACGGCGGAAGGGGTCGGGCAGCCCCAGCATTTT,CASRTAEGVGQPQHF
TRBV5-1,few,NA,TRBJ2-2,TGCGCCAGCAGCCCGTCGAGGAACACCGGGGAGCTGTTTTTT,CASSPSRNTGELFF
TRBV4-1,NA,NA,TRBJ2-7,TGCGCCAGCAGCCAACGGTTGTCGAGTACCTACGAGCAGTACTTC,CASSQRLSSTYEQYF
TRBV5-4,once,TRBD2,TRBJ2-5,TGTGCCAGCAGCACCGGGACTAGCGGGAGAGGGGGGCAAGAGACCCAGTACTTC,CASSTGTSGRGGQETQYF
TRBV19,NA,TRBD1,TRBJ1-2,TGTGCCAGTAGGGGGACAGGGGATATCTATGGCTACACCTTC,CASRGTGDIYGYTF
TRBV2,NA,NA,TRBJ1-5,TGTGCCAGCAGTGGGGGGCAGGGCTCTCAGCCCCAGCATTTT,CASSGGQGSQPQHF
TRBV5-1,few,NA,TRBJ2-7,TGCGCCAGCCAAACTTACAGCGGCCCCCCCTACGAGCAGTACTTC,CASQTYSGPPYEQYF
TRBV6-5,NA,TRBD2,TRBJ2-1,TGTGCCAGCAGTTACCCAGCGGGAGTGTCTGCTGAGCAGTTCTTC,CASSYPAGVSAEQFF
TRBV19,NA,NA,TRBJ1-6,TGTGCCAGTCGGGGGGAAAGCTCCTATAATTCACCCCTCCACTTT,CASRGESSYNSPLHF
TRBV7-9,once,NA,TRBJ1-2,TGTGCCAGCAGCCCGCGGTCGGAGACAGTTCAAAGAGGCTACACCTTC,CASSPRSETVQRGYTF
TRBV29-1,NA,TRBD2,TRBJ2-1,TGCAGCGTTGAAGTCCCCCTAGCGGGGAGAAACAATGAGCAGTTCTTC,CSVEVPLAGRNNEQFF
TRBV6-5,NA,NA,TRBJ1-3,TGTGCCAGCAGTTACTCAGGGACTACTGGAAACACCATATATTTT,CASSYSGTTGNTIYF
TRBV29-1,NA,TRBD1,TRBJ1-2,TGCAGCGTACAGGGGCTGCGCTATGGCTACACCTTC,CSVQGLRYGYTF
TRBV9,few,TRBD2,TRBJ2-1,TGTGCCAGCAGCCCGCGGGGGACGGGGACCTACAATGAGCAGTTCTTC,CASSPRGTGTYNEQFF
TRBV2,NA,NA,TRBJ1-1,TGTGCCAGCAGGGGAGACAGGCAGAATGAAGCTTTCTTT,CASRGDRQNEAFF
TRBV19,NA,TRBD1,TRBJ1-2,TGTGCCAGTAGTACAACAGGGGGCGGTAGTGGCTACACCTTC,CASSTTGGGSGYTF
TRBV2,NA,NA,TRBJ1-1,TGTGCCAGCCTACAGGGCTCGGACACTAAAGCTTTCTTT,CASLQGSDTKAFF
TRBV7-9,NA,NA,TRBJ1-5,TGTGCCAGCAGTCACTATGAGGGACAGCCCCAGCATTTT,CASSHYEGQPQHF
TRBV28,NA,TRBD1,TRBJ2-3,TGTGCCAGCAGATCAACGACAGGGAGATACACAGATACGCAGTATTTT,CASRSTTGRYTDTQYF
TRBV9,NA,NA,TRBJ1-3,TGTGCCAGCAGCGTAGCGGGGAGCCAAAACACCATATATTTT,CASSVAGSQNTIYF
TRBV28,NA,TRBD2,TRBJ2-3,TGTGCCAGCAGTTGGGATAGCGGGACCACAGATACGCAGTATTTT,CASSWDSGTTDTQYF
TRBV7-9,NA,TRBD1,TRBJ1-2,TGTGCCAGCGACATGGACAGGATCGGTGGCTACACCTTC,CASDMDRIGGYTF
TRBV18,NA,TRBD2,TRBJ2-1,TGTGCCAGCTCACCACAACGAGGACTAGCGGGAGATGGCAATGAGCAGTTCTTC,CASSPQRGLAGDGNEQFF
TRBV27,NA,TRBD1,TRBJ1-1,TGTGCCAGCAGTCTACAGGGGGCGGCTGAAGCTTTCTTT,CASSLQGAAEAFF
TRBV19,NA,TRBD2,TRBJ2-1,TGTGCCAGTAGCCCGGGACTAGGGGGTTACAATGAGCAGTTCTTC,CASSPGLGGYNEQFF
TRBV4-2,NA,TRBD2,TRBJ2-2,TGTGCCAGCAGCCAATGGACAGGACTAGCGGGAGGGAACACCGGGGAGCTGTTTTTT,CASSQWTGLAGGNTGELFF
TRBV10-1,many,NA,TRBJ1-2,TGCGCCAGCAGTGAGTTGGCAGGGGAGAACTATGGCTACACCTTC,CASSELAGENYGYTF
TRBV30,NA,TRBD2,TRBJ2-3,TGTGCCTGGAGTCTAAAAGCGGGGCAGGTGTATACGCAGTATTTT,CAWSLKAGQVYTQYF
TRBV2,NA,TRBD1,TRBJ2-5,TGTGCCAGCAGGGCCGATGGTGGCAGGGGGGAGACCCAGTACTTC,CASRADGGRGETQYF
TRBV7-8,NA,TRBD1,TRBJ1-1,TGTGCCAGCAGCTCATCCACAGGGGACACTGAAGCTTTCTTT,CASSSSTGDTEAFF
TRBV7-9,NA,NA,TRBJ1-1,TGTGCCAGCAGCTTAGCAACAGGCATGAACACTGAAGCTTTCTTT,CASSLATGMNTEAFF
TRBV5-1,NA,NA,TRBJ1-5,TGCGCCAGCAGCTTGGTGGCAGGGGAGGGTCAGCCCCAGCATTTT,CASSLVAGEGQPQHF
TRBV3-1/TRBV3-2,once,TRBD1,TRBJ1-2,TGTGCCAGCAGCCAAGACTTGAACAGGGGGATGGATGGCTACACCTTC,CASSQDLNRGMDGYTF
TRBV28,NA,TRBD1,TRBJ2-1,TGTGCCAGCAGATCAGGGGGCGCCTCCTACAATGAGCAGTTCTTC,CASRSGGASYNEQFF
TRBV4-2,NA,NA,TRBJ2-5,TGTGCCAGCAGCCAAGTCGAGGCACCCGGGACCCAGTACTTC,CASSQVEAPGTQYF
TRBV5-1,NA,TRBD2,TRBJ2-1,TGCGCCAGCAGGGCGGGAGAGAACAATGAGCAGTTCTTC,CASRAGENNEQFF
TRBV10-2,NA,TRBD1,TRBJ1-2,TGCGCCAGCAGTGGGACAGGGGGAAGGTGGGATGGCTACACCTTC,CASSGTGGRWDGYTF
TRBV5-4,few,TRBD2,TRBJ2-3,TGTGCCAGCAGCTTAAGACTAGCGGGGGAAAGCACAGATACGCAGTATTTT,CASSLRLAGESTDTQYF
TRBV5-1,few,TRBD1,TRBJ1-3,TGCGCCAGCAGCCCGGGGGACAGGGATGAAAACACCATATATTTT,CASSPGDRDENTIYF
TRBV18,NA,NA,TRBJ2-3,TGTGCCAGCTCACCACCCCCGGTAGCAGATACGCAGTATTTT,CASSPPPVADTQYF
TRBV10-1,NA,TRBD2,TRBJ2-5,TGCGCCAGCAGTGGGACTAGCGGGGGAAAAGAGACCCAGTACTTC,CASSGTSGGKETQYF
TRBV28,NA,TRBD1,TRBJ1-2,TGTGCCAGCAGTCCGGGACAGGGCACCTATGGCTACACCTTC,CASSPGQGTYGYTF
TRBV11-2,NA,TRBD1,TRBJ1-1,TGTGCCACCGACTTAGTCGGGGCAGGGGGCTTTATGAACACTGAAGCTTTCTTT,CATDLVGAGGFMNTEAFF
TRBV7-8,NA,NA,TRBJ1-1,TGTGCCAGCAGCTTGAGTGTCGGGTTCACTGAAGCTTTCTTT,CASSLSVGFTEAFF
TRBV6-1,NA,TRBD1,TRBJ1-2,TGTGCCAGCAGTGAAGGTCAGGGGGCTAGCGTATATGGCTACACCTTC,CASSEGQGASVYGYTF
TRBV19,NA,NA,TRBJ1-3,TGTGCCAGTCGTATACGCGGCGGGACTTCAGGAAACACCATATATTTT,CASRIRGGTSGNTIYF
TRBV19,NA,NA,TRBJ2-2,TGTGCCAGTAGTACCGGGACTTACACCGGGGAGCTGTTTTTT,CASSTGTYTGELFF